The present TCR beta chain was sequenced within a study of CD8+CD57+ T cells in acquired aplastic anemia. Background on the study: Sorted CD4+ plus CD8+ cells gave DNA averaging around 3 ug. The average read count for CD4+ cells in healthy donors was roughly 10 million. Overall study results and limits: Patient and control CD8+ Simpson's diversity was not significantly different.

TCR beta VDJ and CDR3 profiles were obtained from a genomic DNA template. One entry per CDR3 protein results from TCRdb running MiXCR on the reads. This table holds about 220,000 distinct CDR3 sequences, about a third found once. Concerning this clonotype itself: Antigen: not known.

Trimming removed 4 bases from V and 7 bases from J, with 7 bases in between. The CDR3 has 11 residues. The V gene's germline CDR1 is SNHLY and CDR2 FYNNEI. The clonotype comes from a human donor in good health, serving as a control. Sample: sorted CD4+, CD8+, or CD8+CD57+ T cells (not recorded which) from PBMCs. The genes are TRBV2 and TRBJ1-2, with no clear D. DNA for the CDR3: TGTGCCAGCAGTGCGGACCTTGGCTACACCTTC. Translating it yields CASSADLGYTF.